A selection of T cell receptor beta chains follows, all from one sample in a study of T cells in Graves' hyperthyroidism and ophthalmopathy. Via MiXCR, TCRdb re-called the multiplex PCR reads, giving one row per CDR3 protein. The table shows fewer than 200,000 distinct CDR3 sequences, with about 17% occurring only once. The specimen was blood. The receptors here all came from a woman between 45 and 60 years old with Graves' hyperthyroidism. Both conserved end residues are trimmed from each CDR3. A D gene is named only where the DNA matches it firmly.

V gene	J gene	D gene	CDR3 protein
TRBV27	TRBJ1-5	NA	ASSLTNPMSQPQH
TRBV3-1	TRBJ2-1	TRBD2	ASSPLAGGDEQF
TRBV6-2/TRBV6-3	TRBJ2-7	NA	ASSYSRGARDEQY
TRBV28	TRBJ1-2	NA	ASSLRAVYGYT
TRBV27	TRBJ1-4	NA	ASSFVGAGEKLF
TRBV6-4	TRBJ1-6	TRBD1	ASSSGQGDSPLH
TRBV6-1	TRBJ2-2	NA	ASSPYLGELF
TRBV27	TRBJ2-7	TRBD1	ASSSFPPGQGTKAYEQY
TRBV7-2	TRBJ1-4	TRBD1	ASSLGYRGRGNEKLF
TRBV20-1	TRBJ1-2	NA	SATTGGFDDGYT
TRBV14	TRBJ1-2	NA	ASSQDQGTANGYT
TRBV24-1	TRBJ1-5	NA	ATSQDRTNQPQH
TRBV28	TRBJ2-7	NA	ASTSSSYEQY
TRBV18	TRBJ1-6	NA	ASSPQGVVGRNSPLH
TRBV19	TRBJ2-7	NA	ASSMRQAYEQY
TRBV12-3/TRBV12-4	TRBJ2-5	TRBD2	ASSSGTSARFQETQY
TRBV6-9	TRBJ1-6	NA	ASSYNGRVNSPLH
TRBV7-9	TRBJ1-1	NA	ASSPRGTANTEAF
TRBV6-1	TRBJ2-5	NA	ASGRGWETQY
TRBV28	TRBJ1-1	NA	ASRWRGTNTEAF
TRBV12-3/TRBV12-4	TRBJ2-1	TRBD2	ASSSRLAGGLVGEQF
TRBV11-2	TRBJ2-2	TRBD2	ASSLVGLAGGELF
TRBV3-1	TRBJ2-7	NA	ASSPYPWDIVYEQY
TRBV7-2	TRBJ1-2	NA	ASSLATAPYGYT
TRBV6-1	TRBJ1-5	TRBD1	ASSTGQGAGQPQH
TRBV18	TRBJ1-1	TRBD1	ASSQRPGTGGYTEAF
TRBV7-9	TRBJ2-5	TRBD2	ASSTVGGETQY
TRBV7-6	TRBJ1-1	NA	ASSLGQMNTEAF
TRBV7-3	TRBJ2-1	NA	ASSLMGGFSYNEQL